The 15 T cell receptor beta chains below come from one sample, sequenced in a study of blood T cell repertoires in COVID-19. Measured with immunoSEQ multiplex PCR; TCRdb has only the in-frame clones, and not every one. Counted here are 140,000 or so clones, about 90% occurring once; the ten biggest clones make up approximately 1.5%. Material: peripheral blood. These receptors were collected from a woman aged 45-65 years with acute or convalescent COVID-19.

In nucleotides, the CDR3 is TGTGCCAGCAACAGGGACAGCCTTGGCCATGGCTACACCTTC. Residues: CASNRDSLGHGYTF. The rearrangement links TRBV9 to TRBJ1-2; TRBD1 agrees at 7 bases. The germline gives CDR1 SGDLS, CDR2 YYNGEE. Unmatched junction bases numbered 11, after V lost 6 bases and J lost 6 bases. This CDR3 has 14 residues. Drawing the rest from reference TRBV9 and TRBJ1-2, the complete variable domain is DSGVTQTPKHLITATGQRVTLRCSPRSGDLSVYWYQQSLDQGLQFLIQYYNGEERAKGNILERFSAQQFPDLHSELNLSSLELGDSALYFCASNRDSLGHGYTFGSGTRLTVV.

This clone was seen once. The rearrangement uses TRBV19 and TRBJ1-5, with D possibly matching TRBD1 (5 bases). V lost 7 bases and J lost 3, with 16 bases in between. Germline CDR1 reads LNHDA; CDR2 reads SQIVND (reference sequence). The CDR3 totals 15 residues. The CDR3 region has the DNA TGTGCCAGTACCCAACGGACACTCATCAATCAGCCCCAGCATTTT. This sequence encodes CASTQRTLINQPQHF.

The rearrangement uses TRBV6-1 and TRBJ1-2, with D possibly TRBD1 on 5 matching bases. Germline assignment: CDR1 MNHNS and CDR2 SASEGT. Trimming stripped 1 base from V and 4 bases from J, with 10 bases between. This CDR3 has 14 residues. In DNA form, the CDR3 reads TGTGCCAGCAGTGAAGGGGGCAGGATCTATGGCTACACCTTC. Translated, it gives CASSEGGRIYGYTF.

The V gene is TRBV10-3, the J gene TRBJ2-5; 11 bases align to TRBD1. V shed 7 bases, J shed 4 bases, and the junction held 5 bases outside the gene matches. This CDR3 has 14 amino acids. CDR1 and CDR2 (germline): ENHRY, SYGVKD. This chain's CDR3 is CAINPGQGGETQYF. The CDR3 DNA follows: TGTGCCATCAACCCGGGACAGGGGGGAGAGACCCAGTACTTC.

V is TRBV10-2 and J is TRBJ1-5; D perhaps matches TRBD1 (6 bases). CDR1 is WSHSY, CDR2 SAAADI, per germline. Trimming cost V 5 bases and J 1 base, with 12 bases left between them. The CDR3 runs to 15 residues. Here the CDR3 DNA reads TGCGCCAGCAGTTTGGGAGGGGGGAGCAATCAGCCCCAGCATTTT. It specifies CASSLGGGSNQPQHF.

This chain uses TRBV7-3 with TRBJ2-1; tentatively, D is TRBD2 (6 bases). CDR3 length: 12 amino acids. Deletions cut 3 bases from V and 10 bases from J, with 10 bases between. Germline loops: CDR1 SGHTA, CDR2 FQGTGA. CDR3 DNA: TGTGCCAGCAGCTTGGAGGGGCGCGAGCAGTTCTTC. Translation gives CASSLEGREQFF.

The sample holds one count of this clone. The J gene is TRBJ1-2, the V gene TRBV11-2; 7 bases line up with TRBD1. The CDR3 extends over 15 amino acids. J was trimmed by 8 bases and V by 5 bases; bases with no gene match: 14. In germline, CDR1 is SGHAT, CDR2 FQNNGV. In DNA form, the CDR3 reads TGTGCCAGCAGCCCGGACAGGTTTCGTGTATGGGGCTACACCTTC. This gives the protein CASSPDRFRVWGYTF.

The chain has TRBV6-5 and TRBJ2-7, with 15 bases identical to TRBD2. CDR3 size: 15 residues. V was pared by 5 bases and J by 5 bases, with 4 bases of the junction left unmatched. Germline V gene data show CDR1 as MNHEY and CDR2 as SVGAGI. The DNA for the CDR3 is TGTGCCAGCAGTAGGACTAGCGGGAGGGCAAACGAGCAGTACTTC. Its translation: CASSRTSGRANEQYF.

The chain links TRBV3-1 (or the pseudogene TRBV3-2) to TRBJ2-1, with D possibly TRBD2 on 6 matching bases. Germline V gene sequence: CDR1 LGHDT, CDR2 YNNKEL (reference sequence). Trimming removed 7 bases at V and 2 bases at J, with 15 bases between. The CDR3 runs 15 residues. For the CDR3, the DNA is TGTGCCAGCAAAAGGCCCGGGGGTGCCTACAATGAGCAGTTCTTC. Its translation is CASKRPGGAYNEQFF.

The CDR3 region has the DNA TGTGCCAGCAGCTTATCCAGCTCCTATAATTCACCCCTCCACTTT. This translates into CASSLSSSYNSPLHF. The rearrangement uses TRBV11-1 and TRBJ1-6; no clear D gene. This CDR3 is built from 15 residues. V lost 2 bases, J lost 0 bases, and 5 bases lay in between. Per the germline V gene, CDR1 is SGHAT and CDR2 is FQDESV (reference sequence).

The chain carries TRBV10-3 and TRBJ1-3; the D is unclear. The CDR3 is 16 residues long. Deletions cut 4 bases from V and 0 bases from J, with 13 bases between. From germline, CDR1 is ENHRY and CDR2 SYGVKD. CDR3 nucleotides: TGTGCCATCAGTGGCCTGGGGAGGGACTCTGGAAACACCATATATTTT. Its translation is CAISGLGRDSGNTIYF.

The chain links TRBV9 to TRBJ2-5; 9 nucleotides line up with TRBD2. The CDR3 runs to 15 residues. Germline CDR1 SGDLS, CDR2 YYNGEE. V shed 3 bases, J shed 5 bases, and the junction held 8 bases outside the gene matches. The CDR3 protein is CASSAWTSEWETQYF. The CDR3, as DNA: TGTGCCAGCAGCGCATGGACTAGCGAGTGGGAGACCCAGTACTTC.

The chain combines TRBV19 with TRBJ1-1, with D perhaps TRBD1 (6 bases). V lost 7 bases and J lost 1, with 10 bases in between. CDR1 and CDR2 (germline): LNHDA, SQIVND (reference sequence). The CDR3 length is 13 residues. CDR3 in amino acids: CASIQGKNTEAFF. CDR3 coding DNA: TGTGCCAGTATCCAGGGGAAGAACACTGAAGCTTTCTTT. Supplemented by reference TRBV19 and TRBJ1-1, the full variable domain reads DGGITQSPKYLFRKEGQNVTLSCEQNLNHDAMYWYRQDPGQGLRLIYYSQIVNDFQKGDIAEGYSVSREKKESFPLTVTSAQKNPTAFYLCASIQGKNTEAFFGQGTRLTVV.

Only one count was recorded for this clone. V and J are TRBV18 and TRBJ1-2, with D tentatively TRBD1 (6 bases). Trimming removed 6 bases at V and 8 bases at J, with 10 bases between. From germline, CDR1 is KGHSH and CDR2 LQKENI. The CDR3 has 11 residues. The CDR3 reads CASSLQGGYTF. The CDR3 nucleotides are TGTGCCAGCTCCCTACAGGGAGGCTACACCTTC.

The chain has TRBV5-1 and TRBJ2-2; D unclear. The V gene's germline CDR1 is SGHRS and CDR2 YFSETQ. Trimming pared 6 bases from V and 3 bases from J, leaving 6 bases between. The CDR3 has 12 amino acids. CDR3 residues: CASTFDTGELFF. The CDR3 DNA sequence: TGCGCCAGCACATTTGACACCGGGGAGCTGTTTTTT.